The entry below gives a single TCR beta chain sequence along with its context. Which antigen it targets is not known. No per-base quality is available; no much larger clone lies one base away. For TCR beta library preparation, approximately 2 micrograms of genomic DNA was extracted from cryopreserved PBMCs. Longitudinal blood samples from CLL patients receiving ibrutinib monotherapy were subjected to high-throughput TCR beta sequencing. The patients were enrolled in a single-center, open-label phase 2 trial of ibrutinib monotherapy. On a MiSeq, deep resolution sequencing aimed for a depth between 1 in 1 million and 1 in 200,000 T cells, with each clonotype covered approximately 10x on average. The immunoSEQ hsTCRB Kit was used to generate TCR beta libraries. The original pipeline was this. ImmunoSEQ Data Assistant and ImmunoSEQ Analyzer were used for data analysis, and V, D and J genes were assigned according to IMGT definitions. Clonality was computed as one minus normalized Shannon entropy of productive rearrangement frequencies, ranging from 0 to 1. Only overrepresented clonotypes making up at least 0.05% of each patient's repertoire were included in the public clonotype analysis. Thirteen repertoires from age-matched healthy donors, obtained from immuneACCESS, served as clonality controls. The immuneACCESS repertoire file appears here via TCRdb, limited to in-frame rearrangements. These files lack a portion of the clones; in checked studies, under half of the deficit traces to unresolved V genes, and the cause of the others is not known. That table is the source of V, J and clone size, and D and trimming were worked out from the DNA. Counted in this sample were tens of thousands of clones; around 75% of them appeared once. The leading ten clones occupy approximately 7.7% of the sample.

Spanning cysteine to phenylalanine, the CDR3 consists of 19 amino acids. The entry retains the CDR3 DNA only, 57 bases that are in frame from base 1. This entry comes from a study of cytotoxic CD8 clonotypes in ibrutinib-treated CLL (dated by TCRdb to 2020 to 2023). A note on the overall study: The cohort included roughly 15 treatment-naive and about a dozen relapsed/refractory patients; about 18 were IGHV unmutated. Responses were partial in 25 or so patients and complete in 2; after median approximately 5.5 years follow-up, about 14 stayed in remission and 12 progressed. Samples at response were collected after a median of about 11 months of treatment, with a range of about 6 to 36 months. On average, each sample had a few hundred thousand productive templates and more than 85,000 productive rearrangements. Longitudinal samples were available for about 30% of the roughly 86 trial participants. Cryopreserved peripheral blood mononuclear cells were collected before treatment, at response, and at either disease progression or sustained remission.

What the study reported, not specific to this receptor: At baseline, clonality was higher than in age-matched healthy donors and showed a strong correlation with circulating CD8+ T-cell counts. At ibrutinib response clonality went up, during sustained remission it held steady, and at progression it dropped back toward baseline. Sampling times were not matched between patients in sustained remission and patients whose disease was progressing, and lymph node repertoires were not examined. Public clonotypes were found to be uncommon and were observed to contract or remain stable during treatment; the increase in clonality was shown to reflect expansion of private clonotypes at ibrutinib response.

The chain is assembled from TRBV12-2 and TRBJ2-1; TRBD2 is the table's D call and was not checked against the DNA. TRBV12-2 is a pseudogene locus. This TCR was recovered from a human donor with chronic lymphocytic leukemia. Sequencing used PBMCs, obtained before ibrutinib treatment. The nucleotide sequence reads TGTGCAAGTCGCCAATCACCGATAAAGCGGGGCAGCTCCTACAATGAGCAGTTCTTC. Translated, this is CASRQSPIKRGSSYNEQFF.